This entry lists 14 T cell receptor beta chains sequenced from one sample in a study of beta chain features in type 1 diabetes. Expressed TCRB transcripts were sequenced, since all the RNA that had been isolated was reverse transcribed. The assay was immunoSEQ multiplex PCR, and TCRdb's table has in-frame clones only and misses some. The table shows hundreds of thousands of clones, with approximately 14% occurring only once. Sample: central memory CD4+ T cells from blood. The receptors stem from a man aged 25-45 years in good health.

The rearrangement uses TRBV29-1 and TRBJ1-2; TRBD1 matches at 8 bases. The CDR3 is made up of 11 amino acids. Germline CDR1 reads SQVTM; CDR2 reads ANQGSEA. With 4 bases clipped from V and 7 bases from J, the junction kept 2 bases outside the gene matches. The CDR3 DNA follows: TGCAGCGTTGGGACAGGGTTTGGCTACACCTTC. As protein: CSVGTGFGYTF.

The gene calls are TRBV4-2 and TRBJ1-2; 12 positions agree with TRBD1. This CDR3 region has 14 residues. V lost 1 base, J lost 8 bases, and 2 bases stayed unmatched. Germline V gene lookup returns CDR1 LGHNA and CDR2 YNFKEQ. CDR3 coding DNA: TGTGCCAGCAGCCAAGCCGGGACAGGGGGCGGCTACACCTTC. This encodes CASSQAGTGGGYTF.

This clone appeared a few times. This chain joins TRBV11-3 and TRBJ2-1; tentative D call: TRBD2 (5 bases). The germline CDR1 and CDR2 sequences are SGHNT and YENEEA. This CDR3 spans 14 amino acids. Trimming cost V 7 bases and J 2 bases, with 12 bases left between them. This CDR3 reads CASTQSGAYNEQFF. The CDR3 DNA sequence: TGTGCCAGCACTCAATCCGGGGCCTACAATGAGCAGTTCTTC.

This clone was detected only a few times. This chain joins TRBV5-1 and TRBJ1-2; possibly TRBD1 for D (5 bases). Trimming took 1 base from V and 6 from J, leaving 10 bases between them. Germline values: CDR1 SGHRS, CDR2 YFSETQ. CDR3 length: 13 residues. This CDR3 reads CASSLNGGNGYTF. The CDR3 DNA reads TGCGCCAGCAGCTTGAATGGGGGTAATGGCTACACCTTC.

Only a few counts were recorded for this clone. This rearrangement joins TRBV27 to TRBJ2-7, with D perhaps TRBD1 or TRBD2 (6 bases each). V lost 4 bases to trimming and J lost 1 base, with 17 bases between them. CDR3 size: 16 residues. CDR1 and CDR2 from the germline V gene are MNHEY and SMNVEV (reference sequence). CDR3 in amino acids: CASSYRGGTLSYEQYF. DNA for the CDR3: TGTGCCAGCAGTTACCGAGGGGGGACCCTTTCCTACGAGCAGTACTTC.

The gene calls are TRBV11-2 and TRBJ2-2, with 12 bases matching TRBD2. Germline V CDR1 and CDR2: SGHAT, FQNNGV. The CDR3 has 15 amino acids. Trimming took 6 bases from V and 6 from J; bases not matched to a gene: 5. The CDR3 loop reads CASRATSGGSGELFF. DNA for the CDR3: TGTGCCAGCAGGGCTACTAGCGGGGGGTCCGGGGAGCTGTTTTTT.

The chain links TRBV7-7 to TRBJ2-5; the match to TRBD1 covers 8 bases. CDR1 and CDR2 (germline): SSHAT, FNYEAQ (reference sequence). This CDR3 region has 14 residues. Germline trimming cut 5 bases from V and 5 bases from J; bases unmatched to any gene: 7. The CDR3 sequence is CASSPGRTGETQYF. The CDR3 DNA follows: TGTGCCAGCAGCCCGGGTCGGACAGGGGAGACCCAGTACTTC.

The chain uses TRBV1 and TRBJ1-4. TRBV1 is assigned pseudogene status. This CDR3 is built from 19 residues. The CDR3 nucleotides are TGCACCAGCAGCCAAGATCGGGGGTACTGGGGCACCATGAATGAAAAACTGTTTTTT. This codes for CTSSQDRGYWGTMNEKLFF.

This chain links TRBV5-6 with TRBJ1-3, with D unclear. The length of the CDR3 is 14 residues. Deletions cut 3 bases from V and 4 bases from J, with 11 bases between. Germline values: CDR1 SGHDT, CDR2 YYEEEE. CDR3 in amino acids: CASSSQRGGNTIYF. The CDR3 DNA reads as TGTGCCAGCAGCTCGCAAAGAGGGGGAAACACCATATATTTT.

This clone was seen a few times. The chain combines TRBV7-2 with TRBJ2-7; D gene unclear. The germline gives CDR1 SGHTA, CDR2 FQGNSA. CDR3 length: 14 residues. Trimming left V 1 base short and J 2 bases short, with 9 bases between. CDR3 residues: CASSLEQNTYEQYV. The CDR3 DNA reads TGTGCCAGCAGCTTAGAGCAAAATACCTACGAGCAGTACGTC.

This clone was detected ten times or more. The V and J genes are TRBV21-1 and TRBJ1-5. TRBV21-1 is an annotated pseudogene. This CDR3 contains 15 residues. Written as DNA, the CDR3 is TGTGCCAGCAGACCCTCGGAGTATGTCAATCAGCCCCAGCATTTT. Its translation is CASRPSEYVNQPQHF.

This clone turned up a few times. The chain links TRBV5-4 to TRBJ1-2; 7 bases map to TRBD1. Germline values: CDR1 SGHNT, CDR2 YYREEE (reference sequence). The CDR3 spans 15 residues. J was trimmed by 5 bases and V by 2 bases; bases with no gene match: 9. The CDR3 reads CASSLVPGQNYGYTF. The CDR3 DNA follows: TGTGCCAGCAGCTTAGTGCCGGGACAGAATTATGGCTACACCTTC.

The V and J genes are TRBV28 and TRBJ1-2; TRBD1 is a possible D gene (6 bases). V lost 2 bases, J lost 2 bases, and 6 bases lay in between. This CDR3 has 13 amino acids. Germline CDR1 and CDR2: MDHEN and SYDVKM. The DNA of the CDR3 is TGTGCCAGCAGTTTAACAGGGAACTATGGCTACACCTTC. This gives the protein CASSLTGNYGYTF.

This clone was found a few times. V gene TRBV19 combines with J gene TRBJ2-2, with D perhaps TRBD1 (6 bases). CDR1 and CDR2 (germline): LNHDA, SQIVND (reference sequence). The CDR3 has 15 amino acids. V was pared by 3 bases and J by 3 bases, with 11 bases between. CDR3 nucleotide sequence: TGTGCCAGTAGTATCACAGGGCTAGACACCGGGGAGCTGTTTTTT. Its protein product is CASSITGLDTGELFF.